The present T cell receptor (beta chain) was sequenced within a study of cytomegalovirus exposure and HLA in healthy donors. Study details: Both the approximately 130 validation repertoires and the 500 to 700 first-cohort repertoires used the same platform, as reported by a later analysis.

The CDR3 sequence is 15 residues long. V was cut by 4 bases and J by 5 bases, with 16 bases left in between. Germline values: CDR1 SNHLY, CDR2 FYNNEI. Profiled with immunoSEQ multiplex PCR; TCRdb holds only in-frame clones, not every one. The sample lists about 98,000 clones; about 95% were seen once. Whole-study results and caveats: Published work reported that the classifier diagnosed cytomegalovirus status with high specificity and sensitivity. Through in vitro validation, a few CMV-associated chains were shown to be specific for CMV antigens. In a later analysis, first-cohort TCR clusters were found to tend to co-occur in the roughly 120 validation repertoires.

About this clone: The antigen is not known.

Sequenced input: PBMCs. The V call is TRBV2, the J call TRBJ2-3; the D gene is possibly TRBD1 (6 bases). The TCR originated in a young woman in good health and CMV-seronegative. CDR3 in DNA: TGTGCCAGCAGTGGTCGACCCCGAGGGGGAGATACGCAGTATTTT. Protein: CASSGRPRGGDTQYF.